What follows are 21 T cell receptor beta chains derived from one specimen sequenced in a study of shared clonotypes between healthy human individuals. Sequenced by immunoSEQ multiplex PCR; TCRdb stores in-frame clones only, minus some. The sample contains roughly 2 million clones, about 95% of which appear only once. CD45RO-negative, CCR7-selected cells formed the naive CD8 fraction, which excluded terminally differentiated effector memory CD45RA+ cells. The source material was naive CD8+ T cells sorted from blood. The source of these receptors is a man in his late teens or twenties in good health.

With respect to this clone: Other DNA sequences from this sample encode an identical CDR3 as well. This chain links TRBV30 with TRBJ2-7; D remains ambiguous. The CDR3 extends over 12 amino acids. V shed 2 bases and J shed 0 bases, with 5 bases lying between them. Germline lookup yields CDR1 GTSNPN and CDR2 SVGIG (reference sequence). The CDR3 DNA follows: TGTGCCTGGAGTTCGGGCTCCTACGAGCAGTACTTC. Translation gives CAWSSGSYEQYF. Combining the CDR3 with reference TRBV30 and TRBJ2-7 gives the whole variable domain SQTIHQWPATLVQPVGSPLSLECTVEGTSNPNLYWYRQAAGRGLQLLFYSVGIGQISSEVPQNLSASRPQDRQFILSSKKLLLSDSGFYLCAWSSGSYEQYFGPGTRLTVT.

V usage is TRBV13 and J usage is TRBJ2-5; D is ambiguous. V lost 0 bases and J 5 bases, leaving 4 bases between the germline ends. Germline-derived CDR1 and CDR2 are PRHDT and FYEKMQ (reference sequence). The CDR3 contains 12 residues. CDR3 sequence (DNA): TGTGCCAGCAGCTTAGGTTGGGAGACCCAGTACTTC. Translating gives CASSLGWETQYF.

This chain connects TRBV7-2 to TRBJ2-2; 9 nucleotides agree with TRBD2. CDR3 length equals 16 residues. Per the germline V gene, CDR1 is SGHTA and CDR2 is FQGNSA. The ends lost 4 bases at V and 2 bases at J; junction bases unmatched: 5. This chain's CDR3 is CASSWPSGVNTGELFF. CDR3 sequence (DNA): TGTGCCAGCAGCTGGCCTAGCGGGGTTAACACCGGGGAGCTGTTTTTT.

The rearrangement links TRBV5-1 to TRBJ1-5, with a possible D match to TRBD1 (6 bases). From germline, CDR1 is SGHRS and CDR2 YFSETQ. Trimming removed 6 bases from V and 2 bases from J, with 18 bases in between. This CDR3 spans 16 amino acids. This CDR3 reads CASNTARGVGNQPQHF. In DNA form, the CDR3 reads TGCGCCAGCAATACAGCCAGGGGAGTTGGCAATCAGCCCCAGCATTTT.

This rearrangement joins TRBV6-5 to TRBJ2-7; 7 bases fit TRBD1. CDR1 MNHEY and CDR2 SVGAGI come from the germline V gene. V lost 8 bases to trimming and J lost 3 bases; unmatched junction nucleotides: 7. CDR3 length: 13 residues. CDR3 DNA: TGTGCCAGCGGTCCGGGACAGAACTACGAGCAGTACTTC. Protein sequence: CASGPGQNYEQYF.

For the CDR3, the DNA is TGTGCCAGCAGTCCGGGACTAGCGGGGCTCGAGCAGTACTTC. Translated, it gives CASSPGLAGLEQYF. The V gene is TRBV6-1, the J gene TRBJ2-7; 13 positions agree with TRBD2. The CDR3 consists of 14 residues. The V segment lost 5 bases and the J segment 6 bases; nucleotides outside the gene matches: 4. CDR1 and CDR2 from the germline V gene are MNHNS and SASEGT.

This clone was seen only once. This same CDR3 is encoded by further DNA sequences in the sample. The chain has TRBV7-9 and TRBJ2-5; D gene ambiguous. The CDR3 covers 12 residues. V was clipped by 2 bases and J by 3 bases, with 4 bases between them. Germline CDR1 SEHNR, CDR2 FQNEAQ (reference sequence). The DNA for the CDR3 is TGTGCCAGCAGCTTATTGGAAGAGACCCAGTACTTC. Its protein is CASSLLEETQYF.

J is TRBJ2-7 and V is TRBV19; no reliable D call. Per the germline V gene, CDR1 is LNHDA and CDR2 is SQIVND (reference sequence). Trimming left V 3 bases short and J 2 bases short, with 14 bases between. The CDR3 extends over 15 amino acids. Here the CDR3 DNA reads TGTGCCAGTAGTATTTTATGGGGAAGTCCCTACGAGCAGTACTTC. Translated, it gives CASSILWGSPYEQYF.

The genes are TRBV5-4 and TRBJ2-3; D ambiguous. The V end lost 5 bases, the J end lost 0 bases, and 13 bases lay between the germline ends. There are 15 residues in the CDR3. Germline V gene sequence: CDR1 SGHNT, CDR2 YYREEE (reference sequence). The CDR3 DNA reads TGTGCCAGCAGTTTGCCCGCCGCGAGCACAGATACGCAGTATTTT. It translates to CASSLPAASTDTQYF.

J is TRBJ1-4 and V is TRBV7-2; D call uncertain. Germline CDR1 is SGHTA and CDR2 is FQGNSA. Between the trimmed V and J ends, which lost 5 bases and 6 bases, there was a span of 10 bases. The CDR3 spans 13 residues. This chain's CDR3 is CASSTGIYEKLFF. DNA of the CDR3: TGTGCCAGCAGCACCGGGATCTATGAAAAACTGTTTTTT.

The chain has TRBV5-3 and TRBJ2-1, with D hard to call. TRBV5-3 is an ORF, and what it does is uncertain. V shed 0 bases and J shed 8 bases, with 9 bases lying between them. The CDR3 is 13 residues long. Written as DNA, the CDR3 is TGTGCCAGAAGCTTGGCTCGTAACCATGAGCAGTTCTTC. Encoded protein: CARSLARNHEQFF.

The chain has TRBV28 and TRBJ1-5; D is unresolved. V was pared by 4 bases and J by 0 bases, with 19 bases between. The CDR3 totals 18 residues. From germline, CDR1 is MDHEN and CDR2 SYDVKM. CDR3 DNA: TGTGCCAGCAGTTCCAGATCAGTGAGGGAGTATAGCAATCAGCCCCAGCATTTT. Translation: CASSSRSVREYSNQPQHF.

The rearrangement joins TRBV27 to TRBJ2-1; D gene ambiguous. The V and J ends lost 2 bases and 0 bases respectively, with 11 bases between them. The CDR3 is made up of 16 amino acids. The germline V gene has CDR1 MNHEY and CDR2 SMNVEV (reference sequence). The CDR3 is CASSLGMSPSYNEQFF. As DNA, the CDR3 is TGTGCCAGCAGTTTAGGGATGTCCCCCTCCTACAATGAGCAGTTCTTC.

CDR3 coding DNA: TGCGCCAGCAGCTTAGCTCCAAACTATAATTCACCCCTCCACTTT. This translates into CASSLAPNYNSPLHF. This chain uses TRBV5-1 with TRBJ1-6; no reliable D call. The CDR3 sequence is 15 residues long. V was trimmed by 2 bases and J by 3 bases, leaving 9 bases between them. Germline CDR1 and CDR2: SGHRS and YFSETQ.

The CDR3 loop is CASSELLAGGPYEQYF. The CDR3 coding sequence is TGTGCCAGCAGTGAACTCCTAGCGGGGGGGCCGTACGAGCAGTACTTC. This chain connects TRBV6-1 to TRBJ2-7; 12 bases map to TRBD2. This CDR3 has 16 amino acids. Looked up from germline, CDR1 is MNHNS and CDR2 is SASEGT. The trim removed 2 bases at V and 4 bases at J, leaving 6 bases unmatched.

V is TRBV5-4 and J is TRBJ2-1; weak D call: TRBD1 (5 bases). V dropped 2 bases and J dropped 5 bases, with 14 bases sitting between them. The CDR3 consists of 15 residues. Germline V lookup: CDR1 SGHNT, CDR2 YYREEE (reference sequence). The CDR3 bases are TGTGCCAGCAGCTTCAGGGCCCGGGTGGACAATGAGCAGTTCTTC. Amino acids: CASSFRARVDNEQFF.

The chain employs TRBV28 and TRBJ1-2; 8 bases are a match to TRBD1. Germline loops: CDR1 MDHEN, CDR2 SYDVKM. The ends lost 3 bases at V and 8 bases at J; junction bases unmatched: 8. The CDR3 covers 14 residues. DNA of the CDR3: TGTGCCAGCAGTTTTCCCGCGACAGGGGACGGCTACACCTTC. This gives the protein CASSFPATGDGYTF.

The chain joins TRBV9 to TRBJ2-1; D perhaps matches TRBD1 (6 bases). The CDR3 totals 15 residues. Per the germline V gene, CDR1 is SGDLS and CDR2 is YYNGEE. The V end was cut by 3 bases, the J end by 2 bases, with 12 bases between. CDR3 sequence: CASSAEGDPYNEQFF. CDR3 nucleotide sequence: TGTGCCAGCAGCGCCGAGGGGGACCCCTACAATGAGCAGTTCTTC.

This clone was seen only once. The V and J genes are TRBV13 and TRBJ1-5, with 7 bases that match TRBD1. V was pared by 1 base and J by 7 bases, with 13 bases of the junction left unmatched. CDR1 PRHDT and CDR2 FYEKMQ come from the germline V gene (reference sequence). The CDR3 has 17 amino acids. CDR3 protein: CASSLAAGGLFGQPQHF. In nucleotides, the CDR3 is TGTGCCAGCAGCTTAGCGGCAGGGGGATTATTCGGGCAGCCCCAGCATTTT.

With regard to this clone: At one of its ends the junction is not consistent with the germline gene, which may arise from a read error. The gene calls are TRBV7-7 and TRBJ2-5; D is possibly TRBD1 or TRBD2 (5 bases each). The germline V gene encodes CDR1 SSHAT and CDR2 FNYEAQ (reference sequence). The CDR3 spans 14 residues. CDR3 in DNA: TGTGCTAGCAGCTTTAGTCCGGGGCGGGAGACCCAGTACTTC. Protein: CASSFSPGRETQYF.

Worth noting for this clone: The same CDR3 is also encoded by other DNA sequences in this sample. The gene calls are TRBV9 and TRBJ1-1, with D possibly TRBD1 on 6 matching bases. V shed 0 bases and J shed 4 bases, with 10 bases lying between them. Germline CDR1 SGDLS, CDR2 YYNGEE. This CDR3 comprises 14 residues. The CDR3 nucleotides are TGTGCCAGCAGCGTAGGGTGGGGGCTCACTGAAGCTTTCTTT. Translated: CASSVGWGLTEAFF.